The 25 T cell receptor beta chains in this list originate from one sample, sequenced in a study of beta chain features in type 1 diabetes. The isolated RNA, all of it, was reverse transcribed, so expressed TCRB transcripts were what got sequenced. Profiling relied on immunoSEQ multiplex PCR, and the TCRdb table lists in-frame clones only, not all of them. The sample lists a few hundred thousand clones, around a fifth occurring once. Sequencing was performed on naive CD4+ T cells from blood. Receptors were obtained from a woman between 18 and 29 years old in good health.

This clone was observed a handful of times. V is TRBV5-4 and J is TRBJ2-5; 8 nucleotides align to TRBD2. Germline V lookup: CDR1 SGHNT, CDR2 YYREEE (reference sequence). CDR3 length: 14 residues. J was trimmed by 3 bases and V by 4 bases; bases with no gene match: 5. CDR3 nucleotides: TGTGCCAGCAGCGGCCGGGGGGGCGAAGAGACCCAGTACTTC. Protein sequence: CASSGRGGEETQYF.

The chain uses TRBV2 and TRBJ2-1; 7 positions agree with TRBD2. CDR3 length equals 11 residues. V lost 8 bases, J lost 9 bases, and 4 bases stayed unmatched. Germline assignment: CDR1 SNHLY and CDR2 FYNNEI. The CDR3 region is CASATGGEQFF. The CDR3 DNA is TGTGCCAGCGCAACGGGGGGTGAGCAGTTCTTC.

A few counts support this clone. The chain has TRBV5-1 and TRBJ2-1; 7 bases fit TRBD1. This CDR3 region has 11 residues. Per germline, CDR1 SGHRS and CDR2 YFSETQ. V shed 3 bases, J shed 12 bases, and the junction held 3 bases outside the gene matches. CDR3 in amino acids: CASSWDSRQFF. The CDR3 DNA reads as TGCGCCAGCAGCTGGGACAGCCGGCAGTTCTTC.

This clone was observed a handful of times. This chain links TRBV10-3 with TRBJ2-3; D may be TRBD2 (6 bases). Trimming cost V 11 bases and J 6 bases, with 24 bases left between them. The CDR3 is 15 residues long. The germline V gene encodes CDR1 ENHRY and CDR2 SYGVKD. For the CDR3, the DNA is TGTGCCCGGATGTGGGAGGCCACACCGGAGGATACGCAGTATTTT. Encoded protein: CARMWEATPEDTQYF.

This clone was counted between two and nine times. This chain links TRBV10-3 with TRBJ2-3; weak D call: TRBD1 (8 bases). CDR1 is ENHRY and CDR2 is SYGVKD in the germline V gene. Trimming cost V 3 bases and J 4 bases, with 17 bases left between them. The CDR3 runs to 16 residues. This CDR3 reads CAISDPTGEGPDTQYF. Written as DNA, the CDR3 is TGTGCCATCAGTGACCCGACAGGGGAGGGCCCAGATACGCAGTATTTT.

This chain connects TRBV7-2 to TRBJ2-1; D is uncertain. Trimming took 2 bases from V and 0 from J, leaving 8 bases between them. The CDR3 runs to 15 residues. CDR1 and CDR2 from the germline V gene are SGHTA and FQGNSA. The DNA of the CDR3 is TGTGCCAGCAGCTTAACCTCGAGCTCCTACAATGAGCAGTTCTTC. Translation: CASSLTSSSYNEQFF.

As DNA, the CDR3 is TGTGCCAGCAGTTACGCCTATTCTGAAGCTTTCTTT. Protein sequence: CASSYAYSEAFF. The chain is built from TRBV6-5 and TRBJ1-1, with D unclear. Germline CDR1 and CDR2: MNHEY and SVGAGI. The V gene lost 2 bases and the J gene lost 6 bases, with 7 bases spanning the gap. This CDR3 is built from 12 residues.

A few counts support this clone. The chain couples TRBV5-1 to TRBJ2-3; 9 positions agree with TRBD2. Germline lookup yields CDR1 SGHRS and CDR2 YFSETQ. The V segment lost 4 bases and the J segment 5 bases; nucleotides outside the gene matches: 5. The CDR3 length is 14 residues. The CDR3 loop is CASSMGLARDTQYF. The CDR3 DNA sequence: TGCGCCAGCAGCATGGGACTAGCAAGAGATACGCAGTATTTT.

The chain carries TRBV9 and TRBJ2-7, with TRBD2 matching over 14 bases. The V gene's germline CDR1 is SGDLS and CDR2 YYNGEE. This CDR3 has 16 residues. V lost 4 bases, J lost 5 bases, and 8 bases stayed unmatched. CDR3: CASSLRTSGGSNEQYF. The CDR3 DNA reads TGTGCCAGCAGCCTCCGGACTAGCGGGGGGTCCAACGAGCAGTACTTC. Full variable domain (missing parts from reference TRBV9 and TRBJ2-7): DSGVTQTPKHLITATGQRVTLRCSPRSGDLSVYWYQQSLDQGLQFLIQYYNGEERAKGNILERFSAQQFPDLHSELNLSSLELGDSALYFCASSLRTSGGSNEQYFGPGTRLTVT.

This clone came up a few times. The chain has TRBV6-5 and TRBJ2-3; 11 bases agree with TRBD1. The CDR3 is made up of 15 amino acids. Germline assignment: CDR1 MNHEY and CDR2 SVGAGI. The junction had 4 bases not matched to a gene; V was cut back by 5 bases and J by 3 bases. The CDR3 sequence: CASSLGTGGTDTQYF. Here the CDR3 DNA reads TGTGCCAGCAGTCTCGGGACAGGGGGGACAGATACGCAGTATTTT.

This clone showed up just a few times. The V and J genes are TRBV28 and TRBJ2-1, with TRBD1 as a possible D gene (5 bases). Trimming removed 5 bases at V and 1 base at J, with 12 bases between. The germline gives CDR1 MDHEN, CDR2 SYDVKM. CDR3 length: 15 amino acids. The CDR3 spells CASSPGMISYNEQFF. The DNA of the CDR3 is TGTGCCAGCAGTCCAGGGATGATATCCTACAATGAGCAGTTCTTC.

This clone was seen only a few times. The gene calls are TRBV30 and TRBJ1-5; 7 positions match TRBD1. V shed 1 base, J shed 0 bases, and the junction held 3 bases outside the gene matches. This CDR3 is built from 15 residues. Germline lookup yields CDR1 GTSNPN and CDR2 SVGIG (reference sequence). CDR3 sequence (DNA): TGTGCCTGGAGTGCGGGACAGTATAGCAATCAGCCCCAGCATTTT. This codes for CAWSAGQYSNQPQHF.

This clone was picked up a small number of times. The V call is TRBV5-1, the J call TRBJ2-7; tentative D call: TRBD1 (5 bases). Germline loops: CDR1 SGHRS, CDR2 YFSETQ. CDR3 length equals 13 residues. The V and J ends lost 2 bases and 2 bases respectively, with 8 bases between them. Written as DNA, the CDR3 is TGCGCCAGCAGCTTTGGGGCGGCCTACGAGCAGTACTTC. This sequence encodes CASSFGAAYEQYF.

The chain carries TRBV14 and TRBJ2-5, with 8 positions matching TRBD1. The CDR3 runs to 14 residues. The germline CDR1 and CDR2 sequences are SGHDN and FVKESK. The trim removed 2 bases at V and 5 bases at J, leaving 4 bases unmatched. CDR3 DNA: TGTGCCAGCAGCCAACGGACAGGGCGGGAGACCCAGTACTTC. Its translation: CASSQRTGRETQYF.

CDR3 sequence reads: CASSAGQANHYGYTF. In DNA form, the CDR3 reads TGTGCCAGCAGCGCCGGACAGGCGAACCACTATGGCTACACCTTC. This chain uses TRBV7-9 with TRBJ1-2; 7 bases are a match to TRBD1. The junction had 9 bases not matched to a gene; V was cut back by 5 bases and J by 3 bases. The CDR3 extends over 15 amino acids. Germline loops: CDR1 SEHNR, CDR2 FQNEAQ (reference sequence).

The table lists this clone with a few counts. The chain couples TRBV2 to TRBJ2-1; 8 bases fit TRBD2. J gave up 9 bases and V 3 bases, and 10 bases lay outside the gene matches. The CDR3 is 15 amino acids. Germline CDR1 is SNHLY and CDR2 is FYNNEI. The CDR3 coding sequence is TGTGCCAGCAGTGACCAGGGACTAGTCGGGGGTGAGCAGTTCTTC. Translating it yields CASSDQGLVGGEQFF.

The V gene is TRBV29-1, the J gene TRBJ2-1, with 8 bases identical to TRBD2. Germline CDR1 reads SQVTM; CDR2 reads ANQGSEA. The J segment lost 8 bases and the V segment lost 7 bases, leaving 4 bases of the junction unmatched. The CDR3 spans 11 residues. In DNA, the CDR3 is TGCAGCGGTGCAGCGGGAGATGAGCAGTTCTTC. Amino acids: CSGAAGDEQFF.

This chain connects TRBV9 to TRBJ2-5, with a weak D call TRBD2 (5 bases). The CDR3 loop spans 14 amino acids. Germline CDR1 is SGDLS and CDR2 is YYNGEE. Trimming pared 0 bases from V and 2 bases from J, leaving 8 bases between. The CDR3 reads CASSVGGRQETQYF. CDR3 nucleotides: TGTGCCAGCAGCGTAGGAGGGCGGCAAGAGACCCAGTACTTC.

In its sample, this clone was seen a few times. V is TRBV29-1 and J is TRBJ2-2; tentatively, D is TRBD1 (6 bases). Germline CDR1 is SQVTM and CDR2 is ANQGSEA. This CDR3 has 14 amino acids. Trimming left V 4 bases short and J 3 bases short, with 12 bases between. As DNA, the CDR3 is TGCAGCGTTGCCCCAGGGGCCCACACCGGGGAGCTGTTTTTT. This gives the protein CSVAPGAHTGELFF.

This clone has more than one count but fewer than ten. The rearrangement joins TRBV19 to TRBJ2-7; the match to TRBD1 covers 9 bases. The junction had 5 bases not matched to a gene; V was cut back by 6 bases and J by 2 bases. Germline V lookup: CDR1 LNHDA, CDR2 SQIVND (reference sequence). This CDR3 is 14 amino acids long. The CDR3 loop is CASRNGQGPYEQYF. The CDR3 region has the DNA TGTGCCAGTAGAAATGGACAGGGGCCCTACGAGCAGTACTTC. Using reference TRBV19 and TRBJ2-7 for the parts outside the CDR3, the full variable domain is DGGITQSPKYLFRKEGQNVTLSCEQNLNHDAMYWYRQDPGQGLRLIYYSQIVNDFQKGDIAEGYSVSREKKESFPLTVTSAQKNPTAFYLCASRNGQGPYEQYFGPGTRLTVT.

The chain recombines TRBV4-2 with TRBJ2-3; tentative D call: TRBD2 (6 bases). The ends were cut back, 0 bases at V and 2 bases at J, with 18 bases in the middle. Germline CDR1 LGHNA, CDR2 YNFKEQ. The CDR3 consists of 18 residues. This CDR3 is CASSQELAQASFTDTQYF. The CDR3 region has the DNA TGTGCCAGCAGCCAAGAACTAGCCCAAGCTTCATTCACAGATACGCAGTATTTT.

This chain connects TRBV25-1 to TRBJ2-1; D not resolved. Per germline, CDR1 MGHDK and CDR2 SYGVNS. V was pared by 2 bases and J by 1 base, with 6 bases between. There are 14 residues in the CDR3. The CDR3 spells CASSEGQSYNEQFF. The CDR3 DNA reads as TGTGCCAGCAGTGAAGGGCAGTCCTACAATGAGCAGTTCTTC.

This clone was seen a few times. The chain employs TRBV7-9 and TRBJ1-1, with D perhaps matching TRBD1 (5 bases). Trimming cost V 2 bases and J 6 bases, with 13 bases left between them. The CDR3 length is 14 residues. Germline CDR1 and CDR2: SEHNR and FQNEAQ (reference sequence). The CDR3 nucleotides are TGTGCCAGCAGCTTAAGCCAGGGTAGAGCTGAAGCTTTCTTT. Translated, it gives CASSLSQGRAEAFF.

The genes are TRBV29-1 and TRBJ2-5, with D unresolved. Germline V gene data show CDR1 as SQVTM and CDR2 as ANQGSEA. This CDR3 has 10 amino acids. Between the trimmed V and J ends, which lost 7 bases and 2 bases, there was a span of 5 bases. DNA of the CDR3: TGCAGCGCCCTTCAAGAGACCCAGTACTTC. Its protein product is CSALQETQYF.

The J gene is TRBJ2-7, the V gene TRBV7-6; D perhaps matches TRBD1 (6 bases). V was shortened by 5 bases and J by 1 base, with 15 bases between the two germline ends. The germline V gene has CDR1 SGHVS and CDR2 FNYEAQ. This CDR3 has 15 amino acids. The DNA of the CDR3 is TGTGCCAGCAGCCCCCGTCAGGGGAGATCCTACGAGCAGTACTTC. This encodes CASSPRQGRSYEQYF.